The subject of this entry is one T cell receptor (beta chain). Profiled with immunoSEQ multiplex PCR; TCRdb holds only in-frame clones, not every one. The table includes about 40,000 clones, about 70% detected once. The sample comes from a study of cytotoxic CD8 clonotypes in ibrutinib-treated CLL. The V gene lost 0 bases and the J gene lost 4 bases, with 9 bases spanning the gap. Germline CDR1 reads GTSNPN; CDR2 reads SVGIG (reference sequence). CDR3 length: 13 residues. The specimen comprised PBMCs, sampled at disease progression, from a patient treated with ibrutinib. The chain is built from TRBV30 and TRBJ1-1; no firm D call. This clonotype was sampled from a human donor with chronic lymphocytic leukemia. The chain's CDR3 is CAWSVLGSTEAFF. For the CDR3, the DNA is TGTGCCTGGAGTGTACTAGGGTCCACTGAAGCTTTCTTT.